Detailed here is one T cell receptor (beta chain). Its specificity is unknown. The entry originates in a study of CD8 T cell repertoires and HIV-1 epitope variants. CDR3 length equals 16 residues. V shed 4 bases and J 2 bases; nucleotides not matched to a gene: 5. Germline CDR1 is MNHNS and CDR2 is SASEGT. Some clones are missing from TCRdb's copy, which holds only in-frame ones; the method was immunoSEQ multiplex PCR. The table includes 4,800 or so clones, roughly two thirds detected once. The chain joins TRBV6-1 to TRBJ2-5, with TRBD2 identical over 12 bases. The sequence was obtained from a male donor with HIV. The sequencing input was cultured CD8+ T cells derived from PBMCs. DNA for the CDR3: TGTGCCAGCAGTGGACTAGCGGGGGACCTACAAGAGACCCAGTACTTC. Translating gives CASSGLAGDLQETQYF.